The 9 T cell receptor beta chains in this list originate from one sample, sequenced in a study of blood T cells in healthy people across ages. Sample-barcoded 5' priming and a J-beta primer mix drove a second PCR of roughly 7 to 11 cycles. MiXCR was run by TCRdb on the 5' RACE reads, yielding one entry per CDR3 protein. The data contain 700,000 to 850,000 distinct CDR3 sequences, under 40% of them singletons. The sequencing input was blood. These receptors all come from a man aged 18 to 30 in good health.

The sample holds many counts of this clonotype. This chain links TRBV7-8 with TRBJ2-4; tentatively, D is TRBD1 (7 bases). In germline, CDR1 is SGHVS, CDR2 FQNEAQ. V was cut by 7 bases and J by 3 bases, with 22 bases left in between. The length of the CDR3 is 17 residues. Written as DNA, the CDR3 is TGTGCCAGCACCAACCAGGGGGGTTTCTGGGGCAAAAACATTCAGTACTTC. It yields the protein CASTNQGGFWGKNIQYF. The complete variable domain, with remaining parts taken from reference TRBV7-8 and TRBJ2-4, reads GAGVSQSPRYKVAKRGQDVALRCDPISGHVSLFWYQQALGQGPEFLTYFQNEAQLDKSGLPSDRFFAERPEGSVSTLKIQRTQQEDSAVYLCASTNQGGFWGKNIQYFGAGTRLSVL.

On this clonotype: Relative to the germline gene, one junction end is altered; a read error may explain this. The rearrangement joins TRBV5-1 to TRBJ1-1, with D possibly matching TRBD1 (5 bases). CDR3 length: 17 amino acids. CDR1 and CDR2 from the germline V gene are SGHRS and YFSETQ. The CDR3 sequence is CANSRKGDEAMNTEAFF. DNA for the CDR3: TGCGCCAACAGCCGGAAAGGGGACGAGGCTATGAACACTGAAGCTTTCTTT. Based on the CDR3 plus reference TRBV5-1 and TRBJ1-1, the full variable domain is KAGVTQTPRYLIKTRGQQVTLSCSPISGHRSVSWYQQTPGQGLQFLFEYFSETQRNKGNFPGRFSGRQFSNSRSEMNVSTLELGDSALYLCANSRKGDEAMNTEAFFGQGTRLTVV.

In this sample, this clonotype turned up many times. This sequence joins TRBV15 and TRBJ2-3; unclear D gene. This CDR3 spans 13 amino acids. Germline CDR1 reads LNHNV; CDR2 reads YYDKDF (reference sequence). Trimming pared 0 bases from V and 4 bases from J, leaving 5 bases between. CDR3 loop: CATSRDRADTQYF. The CDR3 DNA is TGTGCCACCAGCAGAGATCGGGCAGATACGCAGTATTTT.

On this clonotype itself: With a much larger clone just one base away, this may be a read error. V is TRBV28 and J is TRBJ2-3, with a possible D match to TRBD1 (6 bases). Germline loops: CDR1 MDHEN, CDR2 SYDVKM. The length of the CDR3 is 14 residues. CDR3 nucleotide sequence: TGTGCCAGCAGACGACAGGAAAGCACAGAGACGCAGTATTTT. Encoded protein: CASRRQESTETQYF.

This sequence joins TRBV28 and TRBJ2-7; TRBD2 aligns across 7 bases. The V gene's germline CDR1 is MDHEN and CDR2 SYDVKM. This CDR3 has 15 amino acids. The V segment lost 7 bases and the J segment 0 bases; nucleotides outside the gene matches: 9. This CDR3 reads CASKRLALSSYEQYF. The CDR3 nucleotides are TGTGCCAGCAAAAGACTAGCTCTCAGCTCCTACGAGCAGTACTTC.

The J gene is TRBJ1-3, the V gene TRBV12-3 or TRBV12-4, with D uncertain. V lost 8 bases to trimming and J lost 4 bases, with 18 bases between them. CDR3 length equals 15 residues. The CDR3 DNA is TGTGCCAGCGACGGGCAGCTCCCCTCCGGAAACACCATATATTTT. Protein: CASDGQLPSGNTIYF.

Only a few counts were recorded for this clonotype. The rearrangement links TRBV4-2 to TRBJ1-5, with D unclear. This CDR3 has 15 amino acids. Germline lookup yields CDR1 LGHNA and CDR2 YNFKEQ. V lost 0 bases to trimming and J lost 2 bases, with 8 bases between them. The CDR3 nucleotides are TGTGCCAGCAGCCAAGATACGGGTGGCAATCAGCCCCAGCATTTT. This gives the protein CASSQDTGGNQPQHF.

This clonotype has a count of ten or more. This chain links TRBV12-3 or TRBV12-4 with TRBJ2-1; 10 nucleotides agree with TRBD1. V lost 4 bases to trimming and J lost 6 bases; unmatched junction nucleotides: 6. This CDR3 is 15 amino acids long. The CDR3 is CASSSDRGPFNEQFF. For the CDR3, the DNA is TGTGCCAGCAGTTCCGACAGGGGGCCTTTCAATGAGCAGTTCTTC.

CDR3 amino acids: CSARDLENSPLHF. The DNA of the CDR3 is TGCAGTGCTAGAGATCTGGAGAATTCACCCCTCCACTTT. This chain connects TRBV20-1 to TRBJ1-6, with unresolved D. CDR3 length: 13 residues. V was clipped by 0 bases and J by 7 bases, with 7 bases between them. Germline V lookup: CDR1 DFQATT, CDR2 SNEGSKA (reference sequence).